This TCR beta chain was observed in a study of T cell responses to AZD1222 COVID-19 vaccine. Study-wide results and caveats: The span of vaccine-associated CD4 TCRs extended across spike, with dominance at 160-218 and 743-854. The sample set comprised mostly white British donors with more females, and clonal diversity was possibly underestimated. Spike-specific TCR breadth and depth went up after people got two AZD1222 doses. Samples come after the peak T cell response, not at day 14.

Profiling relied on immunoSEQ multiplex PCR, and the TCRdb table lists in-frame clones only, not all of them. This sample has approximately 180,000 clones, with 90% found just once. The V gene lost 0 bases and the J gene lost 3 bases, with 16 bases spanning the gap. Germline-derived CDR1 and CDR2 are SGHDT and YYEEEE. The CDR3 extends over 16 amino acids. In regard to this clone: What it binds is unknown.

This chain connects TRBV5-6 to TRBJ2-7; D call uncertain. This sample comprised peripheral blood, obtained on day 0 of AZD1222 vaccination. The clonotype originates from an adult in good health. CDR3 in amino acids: CASSLGPVERNYEQYF. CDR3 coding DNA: TGTGCCAGCAGCTTGGGGCCTGTGGAACGGAACTACGAGCAGTACTTC.